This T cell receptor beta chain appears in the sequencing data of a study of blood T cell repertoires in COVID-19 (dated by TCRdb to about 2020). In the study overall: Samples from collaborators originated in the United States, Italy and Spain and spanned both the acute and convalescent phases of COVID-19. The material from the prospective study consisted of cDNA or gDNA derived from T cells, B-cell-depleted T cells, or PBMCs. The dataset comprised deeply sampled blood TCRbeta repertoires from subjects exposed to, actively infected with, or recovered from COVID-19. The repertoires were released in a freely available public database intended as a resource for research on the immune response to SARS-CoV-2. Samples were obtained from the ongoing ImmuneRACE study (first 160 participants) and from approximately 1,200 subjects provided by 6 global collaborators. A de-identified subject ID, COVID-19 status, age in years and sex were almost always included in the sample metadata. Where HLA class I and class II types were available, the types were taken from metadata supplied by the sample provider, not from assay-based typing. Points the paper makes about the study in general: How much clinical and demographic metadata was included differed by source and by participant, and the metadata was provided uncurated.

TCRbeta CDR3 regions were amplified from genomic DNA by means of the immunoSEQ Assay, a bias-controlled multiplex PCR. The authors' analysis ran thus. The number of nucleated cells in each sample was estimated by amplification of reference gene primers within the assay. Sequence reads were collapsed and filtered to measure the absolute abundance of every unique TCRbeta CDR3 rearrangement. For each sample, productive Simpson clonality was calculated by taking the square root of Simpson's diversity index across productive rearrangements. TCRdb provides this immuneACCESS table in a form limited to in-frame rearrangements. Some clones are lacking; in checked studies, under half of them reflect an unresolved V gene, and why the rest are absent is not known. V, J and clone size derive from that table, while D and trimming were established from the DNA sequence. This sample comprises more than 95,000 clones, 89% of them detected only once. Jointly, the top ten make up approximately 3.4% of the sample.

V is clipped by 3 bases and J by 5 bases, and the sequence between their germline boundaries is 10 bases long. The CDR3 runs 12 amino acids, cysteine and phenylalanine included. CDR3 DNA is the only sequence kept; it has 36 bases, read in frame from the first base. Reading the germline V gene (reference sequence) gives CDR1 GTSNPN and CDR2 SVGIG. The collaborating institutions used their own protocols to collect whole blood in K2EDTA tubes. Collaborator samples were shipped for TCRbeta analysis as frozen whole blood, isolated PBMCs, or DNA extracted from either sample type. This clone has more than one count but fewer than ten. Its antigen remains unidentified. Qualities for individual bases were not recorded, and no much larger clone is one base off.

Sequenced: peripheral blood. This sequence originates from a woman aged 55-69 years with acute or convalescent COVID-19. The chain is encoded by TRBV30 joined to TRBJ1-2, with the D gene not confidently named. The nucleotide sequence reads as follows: TGTGCCTGGAGCCCCTCAACTTATGGCTACACCTTC. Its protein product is CAWSPSTYGYTF.